This T cell receptor beta chain was recorded in a study of metastatic and nonmetastatic thyroid tumors. About the research overall: Peripheral blood and tumor or nodule samples from malignant and benign thyroid patients were compared.

Authors' methods: For papillary thyroid cancer, a distant-metastasis classifier was constructed from CDR3 differences observed across clinicopathological groups. TCRdb re-called the PCR reads via MiXCR. What appears here as the V and J calls and clone size reflects TCRdb's work, not the paper's. The data contain some 2,500 clones, around 27% of them seen just once; the ten biggest clones take up roughly 22%. Overall study findings and caveats: The study reportedly found significantly higher TCR beta diversity in malignant thyroid tumors than benign nodules, in blood and tumor.

All patients were untreated before thyroid surgery. The length of the CDR3 is 20 residues. The germline V gene encodes CDR1 DFQATT and CDR2 SNEGSKA (reference sequence). On this clone: The antigen remains unidentified. The junction departs from the called germline gene at one end, perhaps through a read error.

The source material was adjacent normal tissue. The source of this sequence is a male donor with papillary thyroid cancer or a benign thyroid nodule (not recorded which). Some clones in this sample may be carry-over from other donors' samples. The chain recombines TRBV20-1 with TRBJ2-1, with 15 positions matching TRBD2. CDR3 amino acids: CSARVPPGLAGGRSYNEQLF. The CDR3 region has the DNA TGCAGTGCTAGAGTCCCACCGGGACTAGCGGGAGGTAGGTCCTACAATGAGCAGCTCTTC.